This T cell receptor beta chain was documented in a study of neurological immune-mediated disorders. Unsorted libraries used 2 million PBMCs kept at -80 degrees C. TCRdb independently ran MiXCR on the 5' RACE reads; one entry per CDR3 protein. The sample records some 65,000 distinct CDR3 sequences, over 4% being singletons. This clonotype was counted a few times. Its specificity is not known. This clone may be a read error of a much larger clone one base away. Whole-study findings and limits: When the repertoires were sorted by phylogenetic grouping, those of 18 of 34 multiple sclerosis patients ended up in one related-CDR3 cluster, a possible signature. The study found the most TCR clonal expansion in HTLV-1-associated myelopathy and the least in multiple sclerosis, below healthy controls.

This TCR was recovered from a man aged 45-65 years with multiple sclerosis. The sample was PBMCs.

The CDR3 region has the DNA TGTGCCAGCAGCCAAGAATCGGCAGCCATTACGATTAATTCACCCCTCAACTTT. Its translation is CASSQESAAITINSPLNF. The V gene is TRBV3-1, the J gene TRBJ1-6; D unresolved. Germline CDR1 LGHDT, CDR2 YNNKEL (reference sequence). CDR3 length: 18 amino acids.